The 29 T cell receptor beta chains given below trace back to one sample, sequenced in a study of Ad26.COV2.S vaccination and SARS-CoV-2 variants. Documented treatment: over 15 received Ad26.COV2.S at low or high dose, single or two shots; roughly five received placebo; per-sample allocation not given. Day 63 after the first injection of vaccine or placebo was the sampling time. Sequenced by immunoSEQ multiplex PCR; TCRdb stores in-frame clones only, minus some. This table holds some 390,000 clones, roughly nine tenths found once. The sequences come from peripheral blood, collected in a trial of Ad26.COV2.S vaccine versus placebo. All receptors come from a person between 18 and 59 years old who received the Ad26.COV2.S COVID-19 vaccine or a placebo.

The genes are TRBV11-2 and TRBJ2-5; TRBD1 agrees at 8 bases. The CDR3 extends over 14 amino acids. With 5 bases clipped from V and 1 base from J, the junction kept 3 bases outside the gene matches. CDR1 is SGHAT and CDR2 is FQNNGV in the germline V gene. DNA of the CDR3: TGTGCCAGCAGCACGGGACAGGTCCAAGAGACCCAGTACTTC. It translates to CASSTGQVQETQYF.

The V call is TRBV25-1, the J call TRBJ1-2, with a weak D call TRBD1 (5 bases). V lost 2 bases, J lost 4 bases, and 5 bases lay in between. Germline V gene lookup returns CDR1 MGHDK and CDR2 SYGVNS. The CDR3 length is 12 residues. The CDR3, as DNA: TGTGCCAGCAGTGAACAGGGCTATGGCTACACCTTC. This translates into CASSEQGYGYTF.

The rearrangement links TRBV2 to TRBJ1-1, with 8 bases matching TRBD1. This CDR3 spans 12 amino acids. CDR1 is SNHLY and CDR2 is FYNNEI in the germline V gene. The trim removed 7 bases at V and 11 bases at J, leaving 9 bases unmatched. The CDR3 loop reads CASISGTGDAFF. The CDR3 DNA follows: TGTGCCAGCATCTCCGGGACAGGTGATGCTTTCTTT.

This chain joins TRBV27 and TRBJ1-5; D is unclear. The ends were cut back, 3 bases at V and 5 bases at J, with 8 bases in the middle. The CDR3 extends over 13 amino acids. The germline CDR1 and CDR2 sequences are MNHEY and SMNVEV (reference sequence). In nucleotides, the CDR3 is TGTGCCAGCAGTTTCCGGGCCGATCAGCCCCAGCATTTT. It encodes CASSFRADQPQHF.

Comments on this clone: Other DNA sequences in this sample translate to the same CDR3. The chain uses TRBV5-1 and TRBJ2-2, with D maybe TRBD1 (5 bases). In germline, CDR1 is SGHRS, CDR2 YFSETQ. CDR3 size: 15 residues. The V and J ends lost 0 bases and 4 bases respectively, with 10 bases between them. CDR3 bases: TGCGCCAGCAGCTTGGGTCAGGGATCCACCGGGGAGCTGTTTTTT. Translated, it gives CASSLGQGSTGELFF.

V is TRBV11-2 and J is TRBJ1-5; D unclear. V lost 1 base and J lost 6, with 13 bases in between. This CDR3 is 15 amino acids long. Germline V gene sequence: CDR1 SGHAT, CDR2 FQNNGV. The CDR3, as DNA: TGTGCCAGCAGCTTAGGGATCGGGGATGGTCAGCCCCAGCATTTT. Protein: CASSLGIGDGQPQHF.

This chain links TRBV6-1 with TRBJ2-5, with D possibly TRBD2 on 6 matching bases. V was trimmed by 1 base and J by 4 bases, leaving 10 bases between them. CDR3 length: 14 residues. Germline CDR1 and CDR2: MNHNS and SASEGT. The CDR3 region has the DNA TGTGCCAGCAGTGAAGGGGGGAGGAGAGAGACCCAGTACTTC. This gives the protein CASSEGGRRETQYF.

The rearrangement joins TRBV23-1 to TRBJ1-4; D is ambiguous. Being an ORF, TRBV23-1 has a function that is uncertain. V dropped 4 bases and J dropped 1 base, with 13 bases sitting between them. The length of the CDR3 is 16 residues. Written as DNA, the CDR3 is TGCGCCAGCAGTCGGAGGGATTTCGAAACTAATGAAAAACTGTTTTTT. Translated, it gives CASSRRDFETNEKLFF.

The V gene is TRBV5-1, the J gene TRBJ1-5; weak D call: TRBD1 (6 bases). V was shortened by 4 bases and J by 6 bases, with 14 bases between the two germline ends. The CDR3 runs to 14 residues. Germline V gene lookup returns CDR1 SGHRS and CDR2 YFSETQ. CDR3 in amino acids: CASSVDRGSQPQHF. The DNA of the CDR3 is TGCGCCAGCAGCGTGGACAGAGGGAGTCAGCCCCAGCATTTT.

This sequence joins TRBV3-1 (or the pseudogene TRBV3-2) and TRBJ1-3; 8 bases line up with TRBD1. The germline CDR1 and CDR2 sequences are LGHDT and YNNKEL (reference sequence). The CDR3 has 13 amino acids. V gave up 9 bases and J gave up 4 bases; unmatched junction bases: 5. The CDR3 spells CASGTGSGNTIYF. As DNA, the CDR3 is TGTGCCAGTGGGACAGGATCAGGAAACACCATATATTTT.

Note on this clone: In the same sample, other DNA sequences code for this CDR3. The chain employs TRBV5-4 and TRBJ2-7; D remains unclear. Germline lookup yields CDR1 SGHNT and CDR2 YYREEE (reference sequence). The CDR3 is 12 amino acids. V lost 0 bases and J lost 2, with 3 bases in between. This CDR3 reads CASSLGTYEQYF. In DNA form, the CDR3 reads TGTGCCAGCAGCTTGGGTACCTACGAGCAGTACTTC.

This chain links TRBV10-3 with TRBJ1-6; D is perhaps TRBD1 (5 bases). V shed 10 bases and J shed 5 bases, with 18 bases lying between them. The CDR3 is 15 residues long. Germline-derived CDR1 and CDR2 are ENHRY and SYGVKD. In nucleotides, the CDR3 is TGTGCCAGCAGGAAGCCAGGGACGAATAATTCACCCCTCCACTTT. Protein sequence: CASRKPGTNNSPLHF.

The chain couples TRBV6-6 to TRBJ1-1; D remains ambiguous. CDR3 length: 14 amino acids. V was clipped by 5 bases and J by 4 bases, with 14 bases between them. Germline V gene data show CDR1 as MNHNY and CDR2 as SVGAGI (reference sequence). CDR3 sequence (DNA): TGTGCCAGCAGTCCGGGTCGAGCGTCCACTGAAGCTTTCTTT. Residues: CASSPGRASTEAFF.

The rearrangement links TRBV6-5 to TRBJ2-7; 9 nucleotides align to TRBD1. CDR1 and CDR2 from the germline V gene are MNHEY and SVGAGI. This CDR3 is 13 amino acids long. Trimming removed 6 bases from V and 6 bases from J; junction bases left unmatched: 6. CDR3 DNA sequence: TGTGCCAGCAGCCAAGGGACAGGGCCCGAGCAGTACTTC. Protein product: CASSQGTGPEQYF.

V gene TRBV19 combines with J gene TRBJ2-3; TRBD2 matches 7 bases. This CDR3 is built from 15 residues. Germline V gives CDR1 LNHDA, CDR2 SQIVND (reference sequence). The ends lost 4 bases at V and 2 bases at J; junction bases unmatched: 6. The CDR3 nucleotides are TGTGCCAGTAGTAGGATGGGGGGGGACACAGATACGCAGTATTTT. Translated: CASSRMGGDTDTQYF. Complete variable domain (other parts from reference TRBV19 and TRBJ2-3): DGGITQSPKYLFRKEGQNVTLSCEQNLNHDAMYWYRQDPGQGLRLIYYSQIVNDFQKGDIAEGYSVSREKKESFPLTVTSAQKNPTAFYLCASSRMGGDTDTQYFGPGTRLTVL.

This clone was detected once. The chain employs TRBV27 and TRBJ2-3, with D tentatively TRBD1 (5 bases). Between the trimmed V and J ends, which lost 3 bases and 2 bases, there was a span of 12 bases. Germline V gene sequence: CDR1 MNHEY, CDR2 SMNVEV (reference sequence). CDR3 length equals 15 residues. The CDR3 here is CASSLTASATDTQYF. The CDR3 region has the DNA TGTGCCAGCAGTTTGACAGCGTCAGCCACAGATACGCAGTATTTT.

The V call is TRBV10-3, the J call TRBJ2-7; D gene ambiguous. This CDR3 has 13 residues. Trimming took off 7 bases at V and 3 bases at J, with 13 bases between the two ends. CDR1 and CDR2 (germline): ENHRY, SYGVKD. CDR3 protein: CAITSGPFYEQYF. For the CDR3, the DNA is TGTGCCATCACCTCGGGCCCCTTCTACGAGCAGTACTTC.

The chain carries TRBV4-1 and TRBJ1-1, with TRBD1 identical over 7 bases. The J segment lost 6 bases and the V segment lost 4 bases, leaving 11 bases of the junction unmatched. In germline, CDR1 is MGHRA, CDR2 YSYEKL. The CDR3 extends over 15 amino acids. The CDR3 region is CASSPGQARTPEAFF. In nucleotides, the CDR3 is TGCGCCAGCAGCCCAGGACAGGCTCGTACCCCTGAAGCTTTCTTT.

The rearrangement joins TRBV10-1 to TRBJ2-7, with D possibly TRBD2 on 7 matching bases. This CDR3 has 12 residues. Germline CDR1 and CDR2: WNHNN and SYGVQD (reference sequence). Deletions cut 8 bases from V and 6 bases from J, with 14 bases between. CDR3 sequence reads: CASPKAGAEQYF. As DNA, the CDR3 is TGCGCCAGCCCCAAGGCGGGGGCCGAGCAGTACTTC.

This chain links TRBV5-1 with TRBJ2-1; 7 bases agree with TRBD1. The CDR3 has 15 amino acids. The V and J ends lost 1 base and 9 bases, in that order; junction bases with no gene match: 10. The germline CDR1 and CDR2 sequences are SGHRS and YFSETQ. CDR3 amino acids: CASSLIQGVLGEQFF. The CDR3 DNA reads TGCGCCAGCAGCTTGATCCAGGGGGTGTTGGGTGAGCAGTTCTTC.

This clone was counted a single time. The rearrangement links TRBV19 to TRBJ1-4; 7 bases align to TRBD1. Trimming at V came to 5 bases and at J to 4 bases, leaving 4 bases not matched to a gene. CDR1 is LNHDA and CDR2 is SQIVND in the germline V gene (reference sequence). CDR3 length: 14 amino acids. CDR3 protein: CASSPGQVNEKLFF. The CDR3 DNA sequence: TGTGCCAGTAGTCCTGGACAGGTTAATGAAAAACTGTTTTTT.

This clone was recorded a few times. The chain combines TRBV20-1 with TRBJ2-7; no clear D gene. CDR1 and CDR2 from the germline V gene are DFQATT and SNEGSKA (reference sequence). Trimming left V 3 bases short and J 7 bases short, with 16 bases between. The CDR3 contains 13 residues. In nucleotides, the CDR3 is TGCAGTGCTAGTGTCCAGGAAGCCAGGGAGCAGTACTTC. Translation gives CSASVQEAREQYF.

The rearrangement uses TRBV2 and TRBJ1-1; D call uncertain. The CDR3 has 11 residues. V shed 3 bases and J shed 10 bases, with 9 bases lying between them. The germline V gene encodes CDR1 SNHLY and CDR2 FYNNEI. In DNA form, the CDR3 reads TGTGCCAGCAGTGAGTCTTTGGGAGCTTTCTTT. This gives the protein CASSESLGAFF.

A remark on this clone: This specimen includes other DNA sequences encoding the same CDR3. V gene TRBV12-3 or TRBV12-4 combines with J gene TRBJ1-1; D unresolved. The CDR3 loop spans 12 amino acids. V was shortened by 1 base and J by 5 bases, with 5 bases between the two germline ends. CDR3 DNA: TGTGCCAGCAGTTTAGGGCCTACTGAAGCTTTCTTT. It is translated as CASSLGPTEAFF.

This chain uses TRBV15 with TRBJ1-5, with D possibly TRBD1 on 5 matching bases. From germline, CDR1 is LNHNV and CDR2 YYDKDF (reference sequence). V was pared by 4 bases and J by 4 bases, with 8 bases between. The CDR3 has 13 residues. The CDR3 DNA follows: TGTGCCACCAGCACCGACAGTAATCAGCCCCAGCATTTT. Its translation: CATSTDSNQPQHF.

As to this clone: Other nucleotide sequences in the sample specify the same CDR3. V and J are TRBV7-2 and TRBJ1-2; 7 bases fit TRBD1. V trimming: 4 bases; J trimming: 4 bases; junction bases outside the gene matches: 3. Germline CDR1 SGHTA, CDR2 FQGNSA. The CDR3 spans 13 residues. The CDR3 coding sequence is TGTGCCAGCAGCTCCGCAGGGGGCTATGGCTACACCTTC. Protein: CASSSAGGYGYTF. Variable domain in full (rest from reference TRBV7-2 and TRBJ1-2): GAGVSQSPSNKVTEKGKDVELRCDPISGHTALYWYRQSLGQGLEFLIYFQGNSAPDKSGLPSDRFSAERTGGSVSTLTIQRTQQEDSAVYLCASSSAGGYGYTFGSGTRLTVV.

The rearrangement links TRBV4-1 to TRBJ2-7; D is uncertain. Germline V gene lookup returns CDR1 MGHRA and CDR2 YSYEKL. The CDR3 is 15 amino acids. V was clipped by 0 bases and J by 4 bases, with 13 bases between them. CDR3 amino acids: CASSQEQAPYYEQYF. As DNA, the CDR3 is TGCGCCAGCAGCCAAGAGCAGGCACCTTATTACGAGCAGTACTTC.

The CDR3 spells CASSRLNEQFF. The CDR3 DNA reads TGTGCCAGTAGCCGACTCAATGAGCAGTTCTTC. The V gene is TRBV19, the J gene TRBJ2-1; D gene unclear. Germline-derived CDR1 and CDR2 are LNHDA and SQIVND (reference sequence). V was shortened by 6 bases and J by 6 bases, with 6 bases between the two germline ends. The CDR3 runs to 11 residues. The full variable domain, with the rest looked up from reference TRBV19 and TRBJ2-1, is DGGITQSPKYLFRKEGQNVTLSCEQNLNHDAMYWYRQDPGQGLRLIYYSQIVNDFQKGDIAEGYSVSREKKESFPLTVTSAQKNPTAFYLCASSRLNEQFFGPGTRLTVL.

The chain joins TRBV7-6 to TRBJ2-7; perhaps TRBD2 as D (5 bases). Germline V gives CDR1 SGHVS, CDR2 FNYEAQ. The CDR3 runs to 13 residues. V was pared by 1 base and J by 5 bases, with 9 bases between. Here the CDR3 DNA reads TGTGCCAGCAGCTTAGGAGGGTTCGACGAGCAGTACTTC. This gives the protein CASSLGGFDEQYF. The full variable domain, completed using reference TRBV7-6 and TRBJ2-7, is GAGVSQSPRYKVTKRGQDVALRCDPISGHVSLYWYRQALGQGPEFLTYFNYEAQQDKSGLPNDRFSAERPEGSISTLTIQRTEQRDSAMYRCASSLGGFDEQYFGPGTRLTVT.